This record concerns one T cell receptor (beta chain) sequence. The entry originates in a study of blood T cell repertoires in COVID-19. Study details: Whether acute or convalescent, the COVID-19 samples came from the United States, Italy and Spain. In each case, the material was cDNA or gDNA derived from T cells, B-cell-depleted T cells, or PBMCs.

Study processing details: From reference gene primer amplification, estimates of nucleated cell counts were derived. Generated by immunoSEQ multiplex PCR, the TCRdb table keeps only in-frame clones and is missing some. V and J calls and clone size are as listed in that table; D and trimming were resolved from the DNA. The sample includes about 60,000 clones, under 85% of them seen just once. V lost 1 base to trimming and J lost 7 bases, with 19 bases between them. The CDR3 has 16 amino acids. The germline gives CDR1 SGHTA, CDR2 FQGNSA. The chain recombines TRBV7-2 with TRBJ2-5; possible D gene TRBD2, 5 bases. The receptor comes from a woman in her 70s with acute or convalescent COVID-19. Sequencing used peripheral blood. The DNA for the CDR3 is TGTGCCAGCAGCTTAGTTCCCCCAGATGCCGGAGGGACCCAGTACTTC. Amino acid sequence: CASSLVPPDAGGTQYF.